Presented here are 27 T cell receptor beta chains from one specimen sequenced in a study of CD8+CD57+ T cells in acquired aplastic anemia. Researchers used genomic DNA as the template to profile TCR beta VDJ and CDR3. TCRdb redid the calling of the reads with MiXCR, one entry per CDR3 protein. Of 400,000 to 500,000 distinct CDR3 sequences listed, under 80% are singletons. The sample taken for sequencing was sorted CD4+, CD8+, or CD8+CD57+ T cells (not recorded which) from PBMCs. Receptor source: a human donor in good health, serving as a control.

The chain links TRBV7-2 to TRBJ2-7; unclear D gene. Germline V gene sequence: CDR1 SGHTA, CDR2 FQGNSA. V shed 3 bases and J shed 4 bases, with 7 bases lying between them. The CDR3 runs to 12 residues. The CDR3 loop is CASSFPRYEQYF. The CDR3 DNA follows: TGTGCCAGCAGCTTCCCGCGTTACGAGCAGTACTTC.

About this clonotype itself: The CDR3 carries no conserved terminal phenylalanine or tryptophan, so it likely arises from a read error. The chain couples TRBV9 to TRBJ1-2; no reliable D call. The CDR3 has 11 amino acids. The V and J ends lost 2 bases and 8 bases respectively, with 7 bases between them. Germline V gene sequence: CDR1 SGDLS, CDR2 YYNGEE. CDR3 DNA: TGTGCCAGCAGCGTTGTACAGGGCTACACCTTA. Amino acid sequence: CASSVVQGYTL.

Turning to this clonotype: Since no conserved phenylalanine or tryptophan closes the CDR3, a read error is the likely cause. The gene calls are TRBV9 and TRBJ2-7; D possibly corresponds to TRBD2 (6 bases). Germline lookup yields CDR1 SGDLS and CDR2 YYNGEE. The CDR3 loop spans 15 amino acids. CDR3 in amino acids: CASSTRAGQSFEQYL. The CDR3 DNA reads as TGTGCCAGCAGTACCCGCGCGGGGCAGTCCTTCGAGCAGTACCTC.

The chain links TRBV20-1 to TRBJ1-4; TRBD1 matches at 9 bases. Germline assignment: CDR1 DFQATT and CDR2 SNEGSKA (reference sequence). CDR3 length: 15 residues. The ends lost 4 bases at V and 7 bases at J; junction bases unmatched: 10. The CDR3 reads CSATLAGQGGEKLFF. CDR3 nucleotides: TGCAGTGCTACCTTAGCGGGACAGGGTGGTGAAAAACTGTTTTTT.

CDR3 region: CASSWSGDRVDYPQHF. DNA for the CDR3: TGTGCCAGCAGCTGGTCCGGGGACAGGGTTGACTACCCCCAGCATTTT. This chain joins TRBV7-4 and TRBJ1-5, with 9 positions matching TRBD1. Germline CDR1 SGHVT, CDR2 SQSDAQ. The CDR3 runs 16 residues. After removal of 4 bases from V and 10 bases from J, the junction contained 14 bases not matched to a gene.

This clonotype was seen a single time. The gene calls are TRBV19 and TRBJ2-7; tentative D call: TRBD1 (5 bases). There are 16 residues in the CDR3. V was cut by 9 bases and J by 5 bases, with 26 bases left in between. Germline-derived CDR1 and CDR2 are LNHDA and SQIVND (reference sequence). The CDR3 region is CASSQGEGETPHEQYF. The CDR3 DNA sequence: TGTGCCAGCAGCCAAGGGGAAGGAGAAACCCCCCACGAGCAGTACTTC.

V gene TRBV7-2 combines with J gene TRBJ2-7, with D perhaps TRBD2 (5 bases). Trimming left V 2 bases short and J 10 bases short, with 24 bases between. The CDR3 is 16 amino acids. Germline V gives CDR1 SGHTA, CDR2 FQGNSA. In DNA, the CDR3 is TGTGCCAGCAGCTTATTTAGCGACGGAGGCTACACCTTCCAGTACTTC. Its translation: CASSLFSDGGYTFQYF. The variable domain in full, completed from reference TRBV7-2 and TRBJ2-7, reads GAGVSQSPSNKVTEKGKDVELRCDPISGHTALYWYRQSLGQGLEFLIYFQGNSAPDKSGLPSDRFSAERTGGSVSTLTIQRTQQEDSAVYLCASSLFSDGGYTFQYFGPGTRLTVT.

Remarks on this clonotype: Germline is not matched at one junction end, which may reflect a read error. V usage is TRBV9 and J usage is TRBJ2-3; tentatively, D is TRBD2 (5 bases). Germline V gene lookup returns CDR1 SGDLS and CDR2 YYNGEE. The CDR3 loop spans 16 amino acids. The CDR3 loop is CATSGVMASPPDTQYF. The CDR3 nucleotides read TGTGCCACCAGCGGAGTCATGGCTTCGCCCCCAGACACGCAGTATTTT.

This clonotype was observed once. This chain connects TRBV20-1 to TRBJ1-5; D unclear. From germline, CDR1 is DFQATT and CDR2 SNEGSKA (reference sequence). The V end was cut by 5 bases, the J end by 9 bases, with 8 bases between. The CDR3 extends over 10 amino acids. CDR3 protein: CSAVSAPQHF. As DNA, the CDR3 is TGCAGTGCTGTGAGCGCGCCCCAGCATTTT.

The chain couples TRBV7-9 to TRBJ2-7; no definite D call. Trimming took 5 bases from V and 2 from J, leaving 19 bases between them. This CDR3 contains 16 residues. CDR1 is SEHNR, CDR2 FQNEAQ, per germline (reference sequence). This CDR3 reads CASSPGSLLGTYEQYF. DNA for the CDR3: TGTGCCAGCAGCCCAGGTAGCCTCCTTGGCACCTACGAGCAGTACTTC.

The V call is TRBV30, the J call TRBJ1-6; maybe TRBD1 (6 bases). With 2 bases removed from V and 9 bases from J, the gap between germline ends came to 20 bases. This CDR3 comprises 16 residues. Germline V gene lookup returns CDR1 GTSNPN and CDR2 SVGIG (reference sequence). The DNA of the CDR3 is TGTGCCTGGAGTCCCCCACGAGGGGCACAGGGTTCACCCCTCCACTTT. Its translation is CAWSPPRGAQGSPLHF.

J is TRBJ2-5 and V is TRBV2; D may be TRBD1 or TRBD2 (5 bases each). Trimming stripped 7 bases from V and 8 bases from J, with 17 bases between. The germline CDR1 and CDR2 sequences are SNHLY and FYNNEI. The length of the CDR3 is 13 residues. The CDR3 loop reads CASTAVHRDTQYF. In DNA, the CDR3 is TGTGCCAGCACCGCGGTCCACCGGGACACCCAGTACTTC.

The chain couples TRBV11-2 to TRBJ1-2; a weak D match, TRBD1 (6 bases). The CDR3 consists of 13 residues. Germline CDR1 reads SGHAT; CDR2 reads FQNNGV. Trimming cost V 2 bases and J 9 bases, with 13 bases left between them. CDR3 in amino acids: CASSLQGPDSYTF. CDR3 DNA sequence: TGTGCCAGCAGCTTACAGGGGCCAGATAGCTACACCTTC.

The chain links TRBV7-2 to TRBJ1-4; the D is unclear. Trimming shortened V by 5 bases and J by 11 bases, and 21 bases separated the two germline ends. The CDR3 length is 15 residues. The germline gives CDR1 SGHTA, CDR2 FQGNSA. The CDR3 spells CASSTGAGNQPKLFF. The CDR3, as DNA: TGTGCCAGCAGCACTGGAGCAGGCAATCAGCCCAAACTGTTTTTT.

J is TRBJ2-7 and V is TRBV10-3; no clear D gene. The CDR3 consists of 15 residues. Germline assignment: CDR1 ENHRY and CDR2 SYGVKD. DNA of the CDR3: TGTGGCAACCCTGAGAGAGGCGGCAGCTCCTACGAGCAGTACTTC. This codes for CGNPERGGSSYEQYF.

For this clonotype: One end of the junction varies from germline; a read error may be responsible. The CDR3 sequence: CAISASYDVRPQHF. The CDR3, as DNA: TGTGCCATCAGCGCCAGTTATGACGTAAGGCCCCAGCATTTT. The chain couples TRBV11-2 to TRBJ1-5, with D unclear. Germline loops: CDR1 SGHAT, CDR2 FQNNGV. The CDR3 covers 14 residues. The variable domain in full, with the rest retrieved from reference TRBV11-2 and TRBJ1-5, is EAGVAQSPRYKIIEKRQSVAFWCNPISGHATLYWYQQILGQGPKLLIQFQNNGVVDDSQLPKDRFSAERLKGVDSTLKIQPAKLEDSAVYLCAISASYDVRPQHFGDGTRLSIL.

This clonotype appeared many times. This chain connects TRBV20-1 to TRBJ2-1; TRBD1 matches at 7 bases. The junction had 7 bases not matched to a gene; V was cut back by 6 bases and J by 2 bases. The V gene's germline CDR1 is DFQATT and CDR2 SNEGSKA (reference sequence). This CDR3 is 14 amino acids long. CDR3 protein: CSALGDRAYNEQFF. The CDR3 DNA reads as TGCAGTGCCCTAGGCGACAGGGCCTACAATGAGCAGTTCTTC.

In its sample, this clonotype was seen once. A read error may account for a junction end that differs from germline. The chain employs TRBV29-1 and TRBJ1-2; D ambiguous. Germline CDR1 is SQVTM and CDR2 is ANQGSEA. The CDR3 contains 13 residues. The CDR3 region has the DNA TGCAGCGTTGACGGCAGAGGGAACTTTGGCTACACCTTC. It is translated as CSVDGRGNFGYTF.

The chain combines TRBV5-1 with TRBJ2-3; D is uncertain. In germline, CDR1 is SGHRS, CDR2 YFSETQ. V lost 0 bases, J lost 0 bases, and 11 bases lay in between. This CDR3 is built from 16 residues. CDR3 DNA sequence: TGCGCCAGCAGCTTGGAACGGCGGATAAGCACAGATACGCAGTATTTT. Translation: CASSLERRISTDTQYF.

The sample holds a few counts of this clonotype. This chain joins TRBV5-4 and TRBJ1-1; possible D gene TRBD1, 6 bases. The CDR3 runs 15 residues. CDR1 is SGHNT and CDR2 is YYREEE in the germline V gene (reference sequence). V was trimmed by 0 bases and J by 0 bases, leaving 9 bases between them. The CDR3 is CASSLGGQLNTEAFF. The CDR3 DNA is TGTGCCAGCAGCTTGGGGGGGCAATTGAACACTGAAGCTTTCTTT.

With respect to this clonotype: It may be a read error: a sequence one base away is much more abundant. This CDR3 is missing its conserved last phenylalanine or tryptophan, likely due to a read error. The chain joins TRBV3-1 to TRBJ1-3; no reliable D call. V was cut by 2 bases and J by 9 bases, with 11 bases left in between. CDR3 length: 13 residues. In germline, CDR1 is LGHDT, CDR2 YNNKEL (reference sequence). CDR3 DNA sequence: TGTGCCAGCAGCCAACGTTCATCAGTCACCATATATCTT. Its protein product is CASSQRSSVTIYL.

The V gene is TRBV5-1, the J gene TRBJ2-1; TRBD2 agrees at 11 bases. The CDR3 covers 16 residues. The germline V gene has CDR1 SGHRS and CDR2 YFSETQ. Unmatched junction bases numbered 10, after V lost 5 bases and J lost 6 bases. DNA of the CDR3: TGCGCCAGCAGTCCTATAGCGGGGGGGGGTTTCAATGAGCAGTTCTTC. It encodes CASSPIAGGGFNEQFF.

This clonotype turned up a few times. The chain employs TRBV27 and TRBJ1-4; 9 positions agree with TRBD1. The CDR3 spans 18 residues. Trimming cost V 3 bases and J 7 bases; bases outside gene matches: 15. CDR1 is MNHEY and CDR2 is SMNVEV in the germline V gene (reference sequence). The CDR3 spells CASSFRRGQGGRPEKLFF. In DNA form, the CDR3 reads TGTGCCAGCAGTTTTCGCCGGGGACAGGGAGGGAGACCTGAAAAACTGTTTTTT.

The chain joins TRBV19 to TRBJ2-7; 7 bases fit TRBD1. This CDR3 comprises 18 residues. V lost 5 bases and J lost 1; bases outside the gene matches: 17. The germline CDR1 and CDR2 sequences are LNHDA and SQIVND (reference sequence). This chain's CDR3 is CASSFNPDGTALSYEQYV. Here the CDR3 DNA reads TGTGCCAGTAGTTTTAATCCAGACGGGACAGCCCTTTCCTACGAGCAGTACGTC.

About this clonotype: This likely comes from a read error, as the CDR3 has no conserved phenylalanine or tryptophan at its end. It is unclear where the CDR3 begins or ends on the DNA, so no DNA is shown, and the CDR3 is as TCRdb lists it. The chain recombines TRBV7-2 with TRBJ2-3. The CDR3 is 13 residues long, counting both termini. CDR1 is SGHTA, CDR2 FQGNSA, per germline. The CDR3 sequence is CASSLVGSTNTEA.

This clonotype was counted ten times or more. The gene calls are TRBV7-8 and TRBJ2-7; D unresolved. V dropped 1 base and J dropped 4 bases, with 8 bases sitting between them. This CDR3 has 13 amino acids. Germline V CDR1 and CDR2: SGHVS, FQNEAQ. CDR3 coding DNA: TGTGCCAGCAGCTTAGAAACGGAATACGAGCAGTACTTC. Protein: CASSLETEYEQYF.

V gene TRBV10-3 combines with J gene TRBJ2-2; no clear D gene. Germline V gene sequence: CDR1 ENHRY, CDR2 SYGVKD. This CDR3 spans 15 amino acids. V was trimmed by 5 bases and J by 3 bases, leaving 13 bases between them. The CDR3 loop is CAISPQVFDTGELFF. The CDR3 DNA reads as TGTGCCATCAGTCCCCAGGTCTTCGACACCGGGGAGCTGTTTTTT.